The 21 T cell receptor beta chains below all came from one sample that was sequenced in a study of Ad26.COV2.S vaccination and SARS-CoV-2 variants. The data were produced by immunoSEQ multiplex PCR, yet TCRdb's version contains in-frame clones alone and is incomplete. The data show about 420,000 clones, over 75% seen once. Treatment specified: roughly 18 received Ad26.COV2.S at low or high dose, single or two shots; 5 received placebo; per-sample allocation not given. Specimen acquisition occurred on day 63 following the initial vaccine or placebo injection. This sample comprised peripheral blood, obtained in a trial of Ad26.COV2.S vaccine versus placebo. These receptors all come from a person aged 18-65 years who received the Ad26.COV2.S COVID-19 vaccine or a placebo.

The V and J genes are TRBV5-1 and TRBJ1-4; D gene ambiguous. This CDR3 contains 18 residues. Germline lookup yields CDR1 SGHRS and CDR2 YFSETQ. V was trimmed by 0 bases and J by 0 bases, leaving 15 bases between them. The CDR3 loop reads CASSLAGHGRTTNEKLFF. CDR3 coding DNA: TGCGCCAGCAGCTTGGCCGGGCATGGAAGAACAACTAATGAAAAACTGTTTTTT.

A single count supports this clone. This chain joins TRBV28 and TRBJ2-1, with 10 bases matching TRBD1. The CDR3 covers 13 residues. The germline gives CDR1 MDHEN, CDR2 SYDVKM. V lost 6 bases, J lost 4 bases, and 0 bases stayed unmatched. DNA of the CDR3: TGTGCCAGCAGGGGACAGGGGTACAATGAGCAGTTCTTC. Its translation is CASRGQGYNEQFF. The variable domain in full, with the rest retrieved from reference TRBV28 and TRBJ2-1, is DVKVTQSSRYLVKRTGEKVFLECVQDMDHENMFWYRQDPGLGLRLIYFSYDVKMKEKGDIPEGYSVSREKKERFSLILESASTNQTSMYLCASRGQGYNEQFFGPGTRLTVL.

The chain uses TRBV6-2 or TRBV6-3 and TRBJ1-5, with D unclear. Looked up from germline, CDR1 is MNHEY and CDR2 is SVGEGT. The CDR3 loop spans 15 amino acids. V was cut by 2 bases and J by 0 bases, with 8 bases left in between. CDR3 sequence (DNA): TGTGCCAGCAGTTACACCGGTTATAGCAATCAGCCCCAGCATTTT. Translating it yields CASSYTGYSNQPQHF.

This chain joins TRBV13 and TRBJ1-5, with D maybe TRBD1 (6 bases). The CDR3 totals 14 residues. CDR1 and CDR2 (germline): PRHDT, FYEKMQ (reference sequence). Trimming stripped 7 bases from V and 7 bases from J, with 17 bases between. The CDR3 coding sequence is TGTGCCAGCACCGAAGGGAGGGGGAGGCAGCCCCAGCATTTT. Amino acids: CASTEGRGRQPQHF. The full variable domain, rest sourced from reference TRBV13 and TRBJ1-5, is AAGVIQSPRHLIKEKRETATLKCYPIPRHDTVYWYQQGPGQDPQFLISFYEKMQSDKGSIPDRFSAQQFSDYHSELNMSSLELGDSALYFCASTEGRGRQPQHFGDGTRLSIL.

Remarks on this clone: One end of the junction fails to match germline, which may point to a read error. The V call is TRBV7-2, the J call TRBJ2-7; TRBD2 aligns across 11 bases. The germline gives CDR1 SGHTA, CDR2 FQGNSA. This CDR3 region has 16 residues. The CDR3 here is CASSLAVLAGGYEQYF. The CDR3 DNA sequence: TGTGCCAGCAGTTTAGCGGTGCTAGCGGGGGGTTACGAGCAGTACTTC.

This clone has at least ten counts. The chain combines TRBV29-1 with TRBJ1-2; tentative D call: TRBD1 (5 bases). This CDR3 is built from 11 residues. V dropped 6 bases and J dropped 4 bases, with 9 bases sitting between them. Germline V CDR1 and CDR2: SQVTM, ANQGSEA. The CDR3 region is CSVGETYGYTF. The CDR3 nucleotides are TGCAGCGTGGGGGAGACCTATGGCTACACCTTC.

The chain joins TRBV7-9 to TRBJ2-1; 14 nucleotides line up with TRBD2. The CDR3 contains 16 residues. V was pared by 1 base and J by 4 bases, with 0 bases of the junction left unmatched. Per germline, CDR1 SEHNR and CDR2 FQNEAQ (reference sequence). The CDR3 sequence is CASSLGTSGGYNEQFF. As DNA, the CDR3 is TGTGCCAGCAGCTTAGGGACTAGCGGGGGGTACAATGAGCAGTTCTTC.

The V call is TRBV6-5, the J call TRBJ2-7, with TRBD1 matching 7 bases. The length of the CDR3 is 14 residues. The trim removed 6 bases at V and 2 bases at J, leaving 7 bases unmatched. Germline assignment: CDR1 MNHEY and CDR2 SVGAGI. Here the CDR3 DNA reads TGTGCCAGCAGACTTTCAGGGGGTCCCTACGAGCAGTACTTC. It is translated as CASRLSGGPYEQYF.

The CDR3 DNA reads as TGTGCCAGCAGTTCCTTTGGGACAGGGGATGAAAAACTGTTTTTT. Protein: CASSSFGTGDEKLFF. V is TRBV5-4 and J is TRBJ1-4; 10 bases are a match to TRBD1. CDR3 length equals 15 residues. V was clipped by 5 bases and J by 6 bases; unmatched bases: 7. Germline V CDR1 and CDR2: SGHNT, YYREEE (reference sequence).

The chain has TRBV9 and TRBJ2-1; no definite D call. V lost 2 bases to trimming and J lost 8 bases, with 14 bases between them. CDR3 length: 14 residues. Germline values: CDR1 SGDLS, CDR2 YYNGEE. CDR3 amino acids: CASSVQHLVHEQFF. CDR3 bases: TGTGCCAGCAGCGTCCAGCATCTAGTCCATGAGCAGTTCTTC.

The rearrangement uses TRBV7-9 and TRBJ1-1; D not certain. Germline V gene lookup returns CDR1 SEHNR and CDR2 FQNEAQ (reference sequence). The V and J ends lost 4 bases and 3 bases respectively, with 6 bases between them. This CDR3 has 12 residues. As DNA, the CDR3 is TGTGCCAGCAGCTATCGGGACACTGAAGCTTTCTTT. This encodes CASSYRDTEAFF.

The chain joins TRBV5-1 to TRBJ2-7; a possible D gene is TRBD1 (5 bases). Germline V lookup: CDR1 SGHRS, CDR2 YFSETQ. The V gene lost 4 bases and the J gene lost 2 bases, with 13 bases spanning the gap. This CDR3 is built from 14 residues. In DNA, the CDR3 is TGCGCCAGCAGCCCTAGACAGACCCCCTACGAGCAGTACTTC. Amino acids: CASSPRQTPYEQYF.

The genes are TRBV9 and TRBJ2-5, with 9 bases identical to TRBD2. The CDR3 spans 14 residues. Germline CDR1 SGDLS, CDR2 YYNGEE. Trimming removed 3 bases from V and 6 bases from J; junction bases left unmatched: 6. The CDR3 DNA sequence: TGTGCCAGCAGCGCAGCGGGGGGCCCACAGACCCAGTACTTC. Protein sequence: CASSAAGGPQTQYF.

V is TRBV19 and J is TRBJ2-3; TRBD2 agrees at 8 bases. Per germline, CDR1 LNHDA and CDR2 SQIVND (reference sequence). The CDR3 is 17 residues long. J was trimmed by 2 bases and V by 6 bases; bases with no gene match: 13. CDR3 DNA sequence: TGTGCCAGTAGCCTAGATCGGGCTAGCGGGCACACAGATACGCAGTATTTT. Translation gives CASSLDRASGHTDTQYF.

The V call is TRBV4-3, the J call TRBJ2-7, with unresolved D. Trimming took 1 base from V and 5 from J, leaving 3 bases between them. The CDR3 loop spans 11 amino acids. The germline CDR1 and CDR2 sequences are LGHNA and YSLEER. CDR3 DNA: TGCGCCAGCAGCCAAGGTGACGAGCAGTACTTC. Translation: CASSQGDEQYF.

CDR3 in DNA: TGTGCCAGCAGTGAATGGGGCTACAATCAGCCCCAGCATTTT. Residues: CASSEWGYNQPQHF. The chain links TRBV6-1 to TRBJ1-5, with D perhaps TRBD1 (5 bases). CDR3 length: 14 residues. Trimming removed 2 bases at V and 3 bases at J, with 8 bases between. From germline, CDR1 is MNHNS and CDR2 SASEGT.

The CDR3 loop is CASSFRSSSDTQYF. CDR3 nucleotides: TGTGCCAGCAGCTTTCGATCTAGCTCAGATACGCAGTATTTT. The rearrangement joins TRBV7-2 to TRBJ2-3, with D perhaps TRBD2 (5 bases). This CDR3 region has 14 residues. Germline values: CDR1 SGHTA, CDR2 FQGNSA. Trimming took off 3 bases at V and 4 bases at J, with 11 bases between the two ends.

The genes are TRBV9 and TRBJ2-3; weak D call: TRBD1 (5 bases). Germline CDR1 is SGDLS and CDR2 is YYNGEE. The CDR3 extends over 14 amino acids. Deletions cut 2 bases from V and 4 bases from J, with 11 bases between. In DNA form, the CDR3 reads TGTGCCAGCAGCGTCGGACATCTCCCAGATACGCAGTATTTT. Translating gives CASSVGHLPDTQYF.

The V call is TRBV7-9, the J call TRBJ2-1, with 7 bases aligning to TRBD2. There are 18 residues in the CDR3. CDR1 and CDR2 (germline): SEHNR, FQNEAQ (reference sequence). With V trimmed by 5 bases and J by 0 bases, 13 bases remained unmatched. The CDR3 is CASSPPPKWGGSYNEQFF. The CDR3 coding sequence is TGTGCCAGCAGCCCGCCTCCCAAATGGGGGGGCTCCTACAATGAGCAGTTCTTC.

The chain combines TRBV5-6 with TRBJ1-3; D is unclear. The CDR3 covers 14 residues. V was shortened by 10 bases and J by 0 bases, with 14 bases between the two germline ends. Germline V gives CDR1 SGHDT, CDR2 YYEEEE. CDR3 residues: CAWSSRISGNTIYF. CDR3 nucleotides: TGTGCCTGGTCATCTAGGATCTCTGGAAACACCATATATTTT.

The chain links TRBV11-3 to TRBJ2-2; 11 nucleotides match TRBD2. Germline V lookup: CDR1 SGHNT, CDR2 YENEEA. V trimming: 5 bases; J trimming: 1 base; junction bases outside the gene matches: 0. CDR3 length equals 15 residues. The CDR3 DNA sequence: TGTGCCAGCAGCGGACTAGCGGGGAACACCGGGGAGCTGTTTTTT. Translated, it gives CASSGLAGNTGELFF.